These 7 T cell receptor beta chains came from one sample sequenced in a study of beta chain features in type 1 diabetes. Study-wide results and caveats: Type 1 diabetes patients showed a moderate but significant shortening of TCRB CDR3s in all four CD4+ subsets.

The isolated RNA, all of it, was reverse transcribed, so expressed TCRB transcripts were what got sequenced. Profiled with immunoSEQ multiplex PCR; TCRdb holds only in-frame clones, not every one. The sample has around 250,000 clones; 14% are singletons. No antigen has been assigned to these receptors. The source material was naive CD4+ T cells from blood. All receptors derive from a man between 25 and 39 years old with type 1 diabetes.

This clone was observed a single time. This chain links TRBV7-2 with TRBJ1-1, with 8 bases aligning to TRBD1. The germline gives CDR1 SGHTA, CDR2 FQGNSA. The CDR3 has 14 residues. The V segment lost 5 bases and the J segment 1 base; nucleotides outside the gene matches: 3. The CDR3 region has the DNA TGTGCCAGCAGCCTCGGGACAGGGAACACTGAAGCTTTCTTT. Translated: CASSLGTGNTEAFF.

This clone was counted only a few times. The gene calls are TRBV5-1 and TRBJ2-2, with 13 bases that match TRBD2. Germline V CDR1 and CDR2: SGHRS, YFSETQ. The CDR3 covers 17 residues. The J segment lost 3 bases and the V segment lost 7 bases, leaving 9 bases of the junction unmatched. The CDR3 reads CASQRTSGRPDTGELFF. The CDR3 DNA follows: TGCGCCAGCCAGAGGACTAGCGGGAGACCTGACACCGGGGAGCTGTTTTTT.

The rearrangement links TRBV7-2 to TRBJ1-6, with a tentative D call TRBD1 (6 bases). Germline V gene data show CDR1 as SGHTA and CDR2 as FQGNSA. The CDR3 extends over 12 amino acids. Trimming took 5 bases from V and 15 from J, leaving 14 bases between them. The CDR3 nucleotides are TGTGCCAGCAGCGCCTCCAGGGGCCGCCTCCACTTT. It translates to CASSASRGRLHF.

The J gene is TRBJ2-3, the V gene TRBV2; 9 bases fit TRBD2. The CDR3 length is 17 residues. V was clipped by 5 bases and J by 0 bases; unmatched bases: 9. Germline V CDR1 and CDR2: SNHLY, FYNNEI. CDR3 nucleotide sequence: TGTGCCAGCAGTCGCCCGACTAGCGGAAAGAGCACAGATACGCAGTATTTT. Translation gives CASSRPTSGKSTDTQYF.

This clone has only a few counts. Other DNA sequences within the sample encode an identical CDR3. The V gene is TRBV5-4, the J gene TRBJ2-2, with D possibly matching TRBD1 (5 bases). Germline V gene lookup returns CDR1 SGHNT and CDR2 YYREEE (reference sequence). V lost 4 bases to trimming and J lost 1 base, with 8 bases between them. The CDR3 totals 14 residues. The chain's CDR3 is CASSLDRNTGELFF. The CDR3 DNA reads TGTGCCAGCAGCCTCGACAGGAACACCGGGGAGCTGTTTTTT.

This clone was counted only a few times. For the CDR3, the DNA is TGTGCCAGCAGTGCGGACAGGGGCGGTACCGGGGAGCTGTTTTTT. It specifies CASSADRGGTGELFF. The J gene is TRBJ2-2, the V gene TRBV2; 9 bases are shared with TRBD1. This CDR3 has 15 amino acids. The ends lost 4 bases at V and 5 bases at J; junction bases unmatched: 5. CDR1 is SNHLY, CDR2 FYNNEI, per germline.

A few counts support this clone. This chain uses TRBV30 with TRBJ2-7; no clear D. From germline, CDR1 is GTSNPN and CDR2 SVGIG (reference sequence). This CDR3 has 14 residues. Deletions cut 0 bases from V and 4 bases from J, with 13 bases between. As DNA, the CDR3 is TGTGCCTGGAGTGTACAACCGAAACTATACGAGCAGTACTTC. This translates into CAWSVQPKLYEQYF.